This T cell receptor (beta chain) was captured by sequencing in a study of CD8 T cells in ankylosing spondylitis. TCRdb called the 5' RACE reads again in MiXCR, with one record for every CDR3 protein. This repertoire shows fewer than 250,000 distinct CDR3 sequences, about a quarter found once; its top ten account for 6.6%. The CDR3 covers 17 residues. The germline V gene has CDR1 LNHNV and CDR2 YYDKDF (reference sequence). Trimming took 3 bases from V and 2 from J; bases not matched to a gene: 9. This clonotype was picked up a small number of times. The chain uses TRBV15 and TRBJ2-1, with TRBD2 matching 8 bases. The sequencing input was blood, either unsorted or a sorted T cell fraction (not recorded which). The source of this sequence is a male donor with ankylosing spondylitis or in good health (not recorded which). The CDR3 region is CATSRELAGTTYNEQFF. CDR3 sequence (DNA): TGTGCCACCAGCAGGGAATTAGCGGGGACCACCTACAATGAGCAGTTCTTC. The variable domain in full, with the rest retrieved from reference TRBV15 and TRBJ2-1, is DAMVIQNPRYQVTQFGKPVTLSCSQTLNHNVMYWYQQKSSQAPKLLFHYYDKDFNNEADTPDNFQSRRPNTSFCFLDIRSPGLGDTAMYLCATSRELAGTTYNEQFFGPGTRLTVL.